The 2 T cell receptor beta chains below come from one sample, sequenced in a study of blood T cell repertoires in COVID-19. The protocol was immunoSEQ multiplex PCR, while the TCRdb copy is restricted to in-frame clones and leaves out a portion. The sample lists approximately 110,000 clones; roughly 71% were seen once. The sample consisted of peripheral blood. These receptors were obtained from a man of 80 years or more with acute or convalescent COVID-19.

This clone was counted between two and nine times. This rearrangement joins TRBV11-2 to TRBJ2-7, with 7 bases lining up with TRBD2. In germline, CDR1 is SGHAT, CDR2 FQNNGV. Germline trimming cut 3 bases from V and 6 bases from J; bases unmatched to any gene: 5. CDR3 size: 13 residues. The CDR3, as DNA: TGTGCCAGCAGCTTTATTGGGGAGGGCGAGCAGTACTTC. The encoded protein is CASSFIGEGEQYF. Complete variable domain (other parts from reference TRBV11-2 and TRBJ2-7): EAGVAQSPRYKIIEKRQSVAFWCNPISGHATLYWYQQILGQGPKLLIQFQNNGVVDDSQLPKDRFSAERLKGVDSTLKIQPAKLEDSAVYLCASSFIGEGEQYFGPGTRLTVT.

V usage is TRBV28 and J usage is TRBJ2-3; D may be TRBD2 (6 bases). This CDR3 is 13 amino acids long. CDR1 is MDHEN and CDR2 is SYDVKM in the germline V gene. V was pared by 6 bases and J by 4 bases, with 11 bases between. The CDR3 loop is CASSRRVPDTQYF. The CDR3 nucleotides read TGTGCCAGCAGCCGGAGGGTTCCAGATACGCAGTATTTT. The complete variable domain, with remaining parts taken from reference TRBV28 and TRBJ2-3, reads DVKVTQSSRYLVKRTGEKVFLECVQDMDHENMFWYRQDPGLGLRLIYFSYDVKMKEKGDIPEGYSVSREKKERFSLILESASTNQTSMYLCASSRRVPDTQYFGPGTRLTVL.